This is a list of T cell receptor beta chains from one sample in a study of T cell repertoires in cytomegalovirus infection. TCRdb processed the reads anew with MiXCR; each CDR3 protein has one entry. The table records around 440,000 distinct CDR3 sequences, about 11% of them present only once. The sample taken for sequencing was PBMCs. These receptor sequences come from a human donor in good health (CMV status not recorded). Some clones in this sample may be carry-over from other donors' samples. Both conserved end residues are part of each CDR3. The D gene is left open where the match is weak. Clone size, where shown, is once, few, many, or a class for clones that have expanded.

V gene	CDR3 length	D gene	J gene	clone size	CDR3 DNA	CDR3 protein
TRBV5-4	14	.	TRBJ1-1	few	TGTGCCAGCAGCTACCTGGACCAGAACACTGAAGCTTTCTTT	CASSYLDQNTEAFF
TRBV6-1	16	.	TRBJ1-5	many	TGTGCCAGCGCCGGACAGATCATGTCCAGCAATCAGCCCCAGCATTTT	CASAGQIMSSNQPQHF
TRBV19	14	.	TRBJ1-1	.	TGTGCCAGTAGTACGACTCACAGGAACACTGAAGCTTTCTTT	CASSTTHRNTEAFF
TRBV9	16	TRBD1	TRBJ1-3	.	TGTGCCAGCAGCGCCGGGACAGGGCCCTTTGGAAACACCATATATTTT	CASSAGTGPFGNTIYF
TRBV4-2	18	.	TRBJ2-3	few	TGTGCCAGCAGCCAAGACTACCTCGGAGCGGCGATCACAGATACGCAGTATTTT	CASSQDYLGAAITDTQYF
TRBV2	15	TRBD1	TRBJ1-2	few	TGTGCCACCGCCGCTGGGGACAGGGGGGTGCATGGCTACACCTTC	CATAAGDRGVHGYTF
TRBV12-3/TRBV12-4	14	.	TRBJ2-7	many	TGTGCCAGCAGCCTAGGACTGAGCTCCTACGAGCAGTACTTC	CASSLGLSSYEQYF
TRBV11-2	12	TRBD1	TRBJ2-7	many	TGTGCCAGCGGTGGACAGGGTAACGAGCAGTACTTC	CASGGQGNEQYF
TRBV29-1	15	TRBD2	TRBJ2-7	once	TGCAGCGTTGACCTTGGAGGGAGGGACTCCTACGAGCAGTACTTC	CSVDLGGRDSYEQYF
TRBV27	14	.	TRBJ2-1	many	TGTGCCAGCAGTTCGTCAACGTACAGGAATGAGCAGTTCTTC	CASSSSTYRNEQFF
TRBV5-1	16	TRBD1	TRBJ1-1	many	TGCGCCAGCAGTTCCTTACAGGGGGGAACGAACACTGAAGCTTTCTTT	CASSSLQGGTNTEAFF
TRBV20-1	15	.	TRBJ2-5	few	TGCAGTGCTAGAGATCTAATAGCGATCCAAGAGACCCAGTACTTC	CSARDLIAIQETQYF
TRBV7-9	18	TRBD1	TRBJ2-6	many	TGTGCCAGCAGCGGAGTACAGGGGCACAGCTCTGGGGCCAACGTCCTGACTTTC	CASSGVQGHSSGANVLTF
TRBV7-6	14	.	TRBJ1-1	many	TGTGCCAGCAGCTTAGGCAGTCAATCCACTGAAGCTTTCTTT	CASSLGSQSTEAFF
TRBV10-3	13	.	TRBJ1-1	many	TGTGCCATCAGTGAGACCGGGCCCACTGAAGCTTTCTTT	CAISETGPTEAFF
TRBV19	16	TRBD2	TRBJ2-2	few	TGTGCCAGTAGTGGAACTAGCGGGAGGGCGAACGGGGAGCTGTTTTTT	CASSGTSGRANGELFF
TRBV5-5	12	.	TRBJ2-7	many	TGTGCCAGCAGCCCCGAGGGAGCCGAGCAGTACTTC	CASSPEGAEQYF
TRBV11-3	13	TRBD1	TRBJ2-7	few	TGTGCCAGCAGCCAAGGGACAGGGGACGAGCAGTACTTC	CASSQGTGDEQYF
TRBV6-6	13	.	TRBJ1-5	many	TGTGCCAGCACCCTGGACGGAAATCAGCCCCAGCATTTT	CASTLDGNQPQHF
TRBV18	11	.	TRBJ2-3	many	TGTGCCAGCTCATATAAAGATACGCAGTATTTT	CASSYKDTQYF
TRBV28	14	TRBD1	TRBJ2-7	few	TGTGCCAGCAGTCCGCCGGACAGGGTTGGGGAGCAGTACTTC	CASSPPDRVGEQYF
TRBV2	13	.	TRBJ1-5	many	TGTGCCGGACGGACAGATAGCAATCAGCCCCAGCATTTT	CAGRTDSNQPQHF
TRBV20-1	10	.	TRBJ2-1	.	TGCAGTGCTAGACGGCGGGAGCAGTTCTTC	CSARRREQFF
TRBV12-3/TRBV12-4	12	.	TRBJ2-7	many	TGTGCCAGCAGTTTAGGAAGATTCGAGCAGTACTTC	CASSLGRFEQYF
TRBV3-1	14	.	TRBJ2-7	few	TGTGCCAGCAGCCCCTCCAGGCCCCCCTACGAGCAGTACTTC	CASSPSRPPYEQYF
TRBV7-9	17	TRBD1	TRBJ2-3	.	TGTGCCAGCAGCTTAGCGATTCTAGACAGGGCCACAGATACGCAGTATTTT	CASSLAILDRATDTQYF
TRBV6-5	16	TRBD2	TRBJ2-3	many	TGTGCCAGCAGGCGACTAGCGGGGGGCTCCACAGATACGCAGTATTTT	CASRRLAGGSTDTQYF
TRBV28	17	.	TRBJ2-3	many	TGTGCCAGCAGTCCCCCGGGCGGAGTCCCTAGCACAGATACGCAGTATTTT	CASSPPGGVPSTDTQYF
TRBV7-8	14	TRBD1	TRBJ1-2	many	TGTGCCAGCAGCCCTATGACAGGGGGCTCTGGCTACACCTTC	CASSPMTGGSGYTF
TRBV20-1	19	.	TRBJ1-6	few	TGCAGTCCTCCCAACCCCGGGGGCGGAGCCGACTCCTATAATTCACCCCTCCACTTT	CSPPNPGGGADSYNSPLHF
TRBV19	13	TRBD2	TRBJ2-7	few	TGTGCCAGTACCGCTAGCGGGAGCTACGAGCAGTACTTC	CASTASGSYEQYF